Following are 19 T cell receptor beta chains from one sample sequenced in a study of blood T cell repertoires in COVID-19 (dated by TCRdb to about 2020). The library was obtained by the immunoSEQ multiplex PCR assay. TCRdb took over this immuneACCESS table, retaining in-frame rearrangements with V and J assigned. Such tables are incomplete; in checked studies, under half of the missing clones stem from an unresolved V gene, and the remainder is unexplained. The sample yields around 200,000 clones; nearly 90% were counted once. The ten largest account for 0.5% to 0.75% of the sample. The sequencing input was peripheral blood. The receptor set was obtained from a man aged 50-60 years with acute or convalescent COVID-19.

The chain has TRBV5-6 and TRBJ1-5; no reliable D call. The CDR3 runs 12 residues. Germline V gene data show CDR1 as SGHDT and CDR2 as YYEEEE. V was cut by 3 bases and J by 11 bases, with 12 bases left in between. The CDR3 bases are TGTGCCAGCAGCTCCGATGGTTCAGCCCAGCATTTT. This sequence encodes CASSSDGSAQHF.

The chain links TRBV2 to TRBJ1-1; D is possibly TRBD1 (6 bases). CDR3 length: 15 residues. V gave up 2 bases and J gave up 2 bases, with 12 bases separating them. The V gene's germline CDR1 is SNHLY and CDR2 FYNNEI. As DNA, the CDR3 is TGTGCCAGCAGTGAAACCGGGACACCCAACACTGAAGCTTTCTTT. It translates to CASSETGTPNTEAFF.

The chain is built from TRBV3-1 (or the pseudogene TRBV3-2) and TRBJ1-2; the match to TRBD1 covers 11 bases. Trimming cost V 4 bases and J 6 bases; bases outside gene matches: 7. The CDR3 has 15 amino acids. Germline V CDR1 and CDR2: LGHDT, YNNKEL (reference sequence). DNA for the CDR3: TGTGCCAGCAGCCTACGGGACAGGGGGTCTGATGGCTACACCTTC. As protein: CASSLRDRGSDGYTF.

V gene TRBV18 combines with J gene TRBJ1-1, with TRBD1 identical over 8 bases. Germline V lookup: CDR1 KGHSH, CDR2 LQKENI. The CDR3 length is 17 residues. J was trimmed by 1 base and V by 7 bases; bases with no gene match: 14. The CDR3: CASCTRPGGGGNTEAFF. CDR3 nucleotide sequence: TGTGCCAGCTGTACCCGTCCAGGGGGCGGGGGGAACACTGAAGCTTTCTTT.

This CDR3 reads CSAGTSGRIGTDTQYF. CDR3 nucleotides: TGCAGCGCCGGGACTAGCGGGAGGATCGGCACAGATACGCAGTATTTT. The chain uses TRBV29-1 and TRBJ2-3, with 15 bases fitting TRBD2. Trimming cost V 7 bases and J 1 base; bases outside gene matches: 6. Germline V gene lookup returns CDR1 SQVTM and CDR2 ANQGSEA. The CDR3 is 16 amino acids.

This clone was counted a single time. CDR3 loop: CASTLIPGQNYGYTF. The CDR3 DNA reads as TGTGCCAGTACCCTCATACCGGGACAGAACTATGGCTACACCTTC. The V gene is TRBV19, the J gene TRBJ1-2, with 7 bases lining up with TRBD1. V trimming: 7 bases; J trimming: 2 bases; junction bases outside the gene matches: 10. The CDR3 extends over 15 amino acids. Germline V gene data show CDR1 as LNHDA and CDR2 as SQIVND (reference sequence).

This clone was detected ten times or more. This rearrangement joins TRBV27 to TRBJ2-7; no reliable D call. Germline loops: CDR1 MNHEY, CDR2 SMNVEV (reference sequence). The CDR3 loop spans 14 amino acids. V gave up 3 bases and J gave up 3 bases, with 12 bases separating them. The CDR3 region is CASSFLNSHYEQYF. The DNA of the CDR3 is TGTGCCAGCAGTTTTCTCAACAGTCACTACGAGCAGTACTTC.

This chain connects TRBV3-1 (or the pseudogene TRBV3-2) to TRBJ1-3; D is ambiguous. The CDR3 has 15 amino acids. CDR1 is LGHDT, CDR2 YNNKEL, per germline (reference sequence). V shed 0 bases and J shed 4 bases, with 10 bases lying between them. CDR3 amino acids: CASSQEAAGGNTIYF. CDR3 DNA: TGTGCCAGCAGCCAAGAGGCAGCCGGGGGAAACACCATATATTTT.

The chain recombines TRBV19 with TRBJ1-3, with 7 bases aligning to TRBD1. The CDR3 has 15 amino acids. The V gene's germline CDR1 is LNHDA and CDR2 SQIVND (reference sequence). Losses at the gene ends were 7 bases for V and 4 bases for J; bases not matched to a gene: 10. The CDR3: CASKPSGGSGNTIYF. CDR3 nucleotide sequence: TGTGCCAGTAAACCTTCAGGGGGTTCAGGAAACACCATATATTTT.

The chain employs TRBV27 and TRBJ1-4, with 8 bases aligning to TRBD1. The V gene end was trimmed by 0 bases and the J gene end by 7 bases; junction bases not matched to a gene: 1. The CDR3 has 14 residues. Germline loops: CDR1 MNHEY, CDR2 SMNVEV (reference sequence). The DNA of the CDR3 is TGTGCCAGCAGTTTATCGACAGGGGCTGAAAAACTGTTTTTT. Protein: CASSLSTGAEKLFF.

The CDR3: CASRFRDITDTQYF. The CDR3 DNA sequence: TGTGCCAGCAGATTCCGGGACATCACAGATACGCAGTATTTT. This sequence joins TRBV7-2 and TRBJ2-3; a weak D match, TRBD1 (6 bases). The CDR3 sequence is 14 residues long. Per germline, CDR1 SGHTA and CDR2 FQGNSA. Trimming shortened V by 6 bases and J by 2 bases, and 12 bases separated the two germline ends.

The J gene is TRBJ2-2, the V gene TRBV6-5, with D possibly matching TRBD2 (5 bases). This CDR3 spans 15 amino acids. V lost 0 bases, J lost 13 bases, and 18 bases lay in between. In germline, CDR1 is MNHEY, CDR2 SVGAGI. The CDR3 coding sequence is TGTGCCAGCAGTTACTCTAATTTAGGAGGCAGAGGGCTGTTTTTT. Its translation: CASSYSNLGGRGLFF.

In its sample, this clone was seen once. The chain combines TRBV11-2 with TRBJ2-1; 11 bases map to TRBD2. CDR1 SGHAT and CDR2 FQNNGV come from the germline V gene. Trimming cost V 5 bases and J 6 bases; bases outside gene matches: 3. The CDR3 has 14 residues. Here the CDR3 reads CASSGTSGLNEQFF. Here the CDR3 DNA reads TGTGCCAGCAGCGGGACTAGCGGACTCAATGAGCAGTTCTTC.

The chain is built from TRBV9 and TRBJ2-1; 13 positions agree with TRBD2. The CDR3 has 17 residues. Germline assignment: CDR1 SGDLS and CDR2 YYNGEE. The V and J ends lost 0 bases and 4 bases, in that order; junction bases with no gene match: 4. CDR3 loop: CASSVGLAGGGYNEQFF. The CDR3 region has the DNA TGTGCCAGCAGCGTAGGACTAGCGGGAGGTGGTTACAATGAGCAGTTCTTC.

The rearrangement uses TRBV25-1 and TRBJ1-6; D might be TRBD1 (6 bases). Germline CDR1 and CDR2: MGHDK and SYGVNS. The CDR3 covers 15 residues. V was cut by 1 base and J by 9 bases, with 13 bases left in between. Written as DNA, the CDR3 is TGTGCCAGCAGTGAATGGCGGGGGGCCCCTTCACCCCTCCACTTT. Protein product: CASSEWRGAPSPLHF.

The rearrangement joins TRBV3-1 (or the pseudogene TRBV3-2) to TRBJ2-7; the D gene is possibly TRBD2 (5 bases). The CDR3 is made up of 14 amino acids. Germline assignment: CDR1 LGHDT and CDR2 YNNKEL (reference sequence). Trimming removed 3 bases at V and 3 bases at J, with 12 bases between. CDR3 residues: CASSQGTRGYEQYV. The CDR3 coding sequence is TGTGCCAGCAGCCAGGGAACACGGGGCTACGAGCAGTACGTC.

This chain connects TRBV9 to TRBJ2-7; 14 bases map to TRBD2. This CDR3 is 17 amino acids long. Looked up from germline, CDR1 is SGDLS and CDR2 is YYNGEE. Unmatched junction bases numbered 14, after V lost 3 bases and J lost 9 bases. The CDR3 nucleotides are TGTGCCAGCAGCGCCTCCACGGAGACTAGCGGGAGGGCCACGCAGTACTTC. This sequence encodes CASSASTETSGRATQYF.

The CDR3 DNA is TGTGCCAGCAGTTACTCGGTTCTAGGTTCCTACGAGCAGTACTTC. Translating it yields CASSYSVLGSYEQYF. The rearrangement links TRBV6-6 to TRBJ2-7; D not resolved. Per the germline V gene, CDR1 is MNHNY and CDR2 is SVGAGI (reference sequence). The CDR3 has 15 amino acids. Deletions cut 0 bases from V and 1 base from J, with 10 bases between.

CDR3 sequence (DNA): TGTGCCAGCAGTTACGATCTAACCTACGAGCAGTACTTC. Protein sequence: CASSYDLTYEQYF. The chain couples TRBV6-5 to TRBJ2-7; no definite D call. This CDR3 region has 13 residues. Per germline, CDR1 MNHEY and CDR2 SVGAGI. V lost 2 bases and J 2 bases, leaving 7 bases between the germline ends.